This T cell receptor beta chain was sequenced in a study of glioma-infiltrating T cells after dendritic cell vaccination (dated by TCRdb to between 2015 and 2016). Regarding the research as a whole: Of the 15 glioblastoma patients in the cohort, all drawn from Phase I and II dendritic cell vaccination trials, 9 were newly diagnosed and 6 had recurrent disease. Between about 2002 and 2013, the patients were given dendritic cell vaccination pulsed with autologous tumor lysate. The vaccine was prepared from monocyte-derived dendritic cells that were cultured for roughly seven days with IL-4 and GM-CSF and then pulsed overnight with autologous tumor lysate. Three intradermal dendritic cell vaccine injections were administered to patients at biweekly intervals in the arm below the axilla. Deep sequencing of TCR beta CDR3 regions was used to quantify tumor-infiltrating lymphocyte content and compare tumor and blood repertoires in dendritic cell-vaccinated glioblastoma patients. Survival after dendritic cell vaccination was correlated with TCR sequencing metrics, such as TIL content and the overlap between tumor and blood repertoires. Study-wide conclusions, independent of this receptor: No direct relationship between TCR clonality and survival was found, suggesting a diverse polyclonal response may matter. After dendritic cell vaccination, a higher estimated pretreatment TIL content predicted longer time to progression and longer overall survival. The cohort was small and heterogeneous, with few patients having full blood and tumor sets and even fewer initial-recurrent tumor pairs. The response model built on TCR overlap across three groups was characterized as speculative, with prospective validation still needed.

Patients were selected on the basis of adequate residual fresh-frozen tumor tissue and more than two years of available survival data. Although molecular status otherwise differed among the glioblastoma patients, no patient had an isocitrate dehydrogenase mutation. PBMC were collected before vaccination, two weeks after the third vaccination, and at tumor progression when it occurred. The Qiagen DNeasy Blood extraction Kit was used for extraction of genomic DNA. About this clone itself: It has no known antigen specificity. Within one base of it there is no much larger clone, and no base qualities were kept.

TCRB CDR3 regions were amplified from approximately 2 ug genomic DNA, or all available DNA if less, using the immunoSEQ assay. The multiplex PCR relied on 60 forward primers for TCR V beta segments and 13 reverse primers for J beta segments. Synthetic control templates were spiked into each sample at limiting dilution to estimate reads per starting template. The Illumina HiSeq System generated 87 bp sequencing reads. The paper's processing steps were these. To remove PCR and sequencing errors, closely related sequences were merged with a nearest neighbor algorithm. TCR overlap was measured as the percentage of unique tumor TCR beta sequences also present in the same patient's peripheral blood. The clones in this table, taken by TCRdb from immuneACCESS, are in-frame only. Not every clone is retained; where verified, under half of the shortfall comes from an unresolved V gene, and the cause of the rest is unknown. That table furnishes V, J and clone size, whereas the DNA furnished D and trimming. The sample records nearly 85,000 clones, around 90% of which are singletons. The ten largest make up approximately 2.9% of the sample.

The receptor was derived from a human donor with glioblastoma. The sequencing used blood, collected before dendritic cell vaccination.

The CDR3 region reads CASSPREGRSEKLFF. In nucleotide form, the sequence is TGTGCCAGCAGCCCCCGAGAAGGCCGGAGTGAAAAACTGTTTTTT. This sequence uses TRBV9 and TRBJ1-4; the D segment cannot be called with confidence. The CDR3 starts with the cysteine, ends with the phenylalanine, and has 15 residues. Solely the CDR3 DNA is kept, with 45 bases framed from the first base. CDR1 is given as SGDLS and CDR2 as YYNGEE, both from the germline V gene. Relative to germline, V is 4 bases shorter and J is 7 bases shorter, with 17 bases between their ends.